This T cell receptor beta chain was recorded in a study of CD8+ T cells in alopecia areata. About the study: Treatment of the treated patients consisted of oral tofacitinib, 5 to 10 mg twice daily. The duration of tofacitinib was 6 to 18 months, with 6 months off drug afterward.

cDNA serving as the sequencing template came from extracted, reverse transcribed RNA. TCRdb's table, derived via immunoSEQ multiplex PCR, lists solely in-frame clones and lacks some. The sample has about 180,000 clones, 53% seen once. Treatment noted: oral pan-JAK inhibitor, 5-10 mg twice daily. The CDR3 totals 15 residues. The ends were cut back, 0 bases at V and 4 bases at J, with 13 bases in the middle. CDR1 is SGDLS, CDR2 YYNGEE, per germline. Findings of the study overall: The study found tofacitinib significantly decreased scalp clonality and expanded CD8+ clones among the top 100. Persistence of many expanded lesional clones was seen in scalp and blood during tofacitinib.

To note about this clone: Antigen unknown.

The clonotype was recovered from a human donor with alopecia areata. The chain links TRBV9 to TRBJ1-2; no definite D call. The material sequenced was CD8+ T cells sorted from blood, taken at week 24, from a patient treated with tofacitinib. Here the CDR3 DNA reads TGTGCCAGCAGCGTAGGGCTGAGGGAGTCCTATGGCTACACCTTC. Translating it yields CASSVGLRESYGYTF.